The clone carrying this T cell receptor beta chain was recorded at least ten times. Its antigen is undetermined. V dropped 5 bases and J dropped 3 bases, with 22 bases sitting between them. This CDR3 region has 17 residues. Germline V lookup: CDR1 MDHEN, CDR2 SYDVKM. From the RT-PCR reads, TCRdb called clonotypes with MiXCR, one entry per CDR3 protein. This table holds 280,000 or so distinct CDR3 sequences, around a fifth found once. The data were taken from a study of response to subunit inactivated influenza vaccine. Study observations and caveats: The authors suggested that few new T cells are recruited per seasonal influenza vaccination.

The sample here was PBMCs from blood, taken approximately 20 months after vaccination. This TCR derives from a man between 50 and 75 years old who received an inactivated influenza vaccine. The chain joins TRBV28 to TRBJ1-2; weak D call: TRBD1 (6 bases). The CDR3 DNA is TGTGCCAGCAGTACGCCGCTTAAAAAGACAGGTGACTATGGCTACACCTTC. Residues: CASSTPLKKTGDYGYTF.